These T cell receptor beta chains were read from a single sample in a study of CD8 T cells in Susac syndrome. TCRdb used MiXCR to reprocess the immunoSEQ multiplex PCR reads, holding one entry per CDR3 protein. The sample carries around 160,000 distinct CDR3 sequences, about 93% recorded once. Sequencing was done on a sample of CD4+ T cells from PBMCs. The source is a human donor in good health. Both conserved end residues are part of each CDR3. The order of the fields is clone size, V gene, D gene, J gene, CDR3 protein, CDR3 DNA. D genes are given only for firm matches. Clone sizes are given selectively: once, few, many, or a class where the clone is expanded.

size: NA; V: TRBV6-1; D: NA; J: TRBJ1-2; CDR3: CASSVGFSGYTF; DNA: TGTGCCAGCAGTGTCGGGTTTTCCGGCTACACCTTC
size: NA; V: TRBV2; D: NA; J: TRBJ1-5; CDR3: CASSGRRGNQPQHF; DNA: TGTGCCAGCAGTGGTCGCCGAGGCAATCAGCCCCAGCATTTT
size: NA; V: TRBV11-2; D: TRBD2; J: TRBJ2-3; CDR3: CASSPRVASGSTDTQYF; DNA: TGTGCCAGCAGCCCTAGGGTGGCTAGCGGGAGCACAGATACGCAGTATTTT
size: NA; V: TRBV12-3/TRBV12-4; D: TRBD1; J: TRBJ1-2; CDR3: CASSLLQGANGYTF; DNA: TGTGCCAGCAGTTTACTACAGGGGGCCAATGGCTACACCTTC
size: NA; V: TRBV28; D: NA; J: TRBJ2-1; CDR3: CASTGPNEQFF; DNA: TGTGCCAGCACGGGTCCCAATGAGCAGTTCTTC
size: NA; V: TRBV5-1; D: TRBD1; J: TRBJ2-7; CDR3: CASSIGTGGYEQYF; DNA: TGCGCCAGCAGCATCGGGACAGGGGGCTACGAGCAGTACTTC
size: NA; V: TRBV15; D: TRBD1; J: TRBJ1-2; CDR3: CATSSRQGTYGYTF; DNA: TGTGCCACCAGCTCTAGACAGGGTACCTATGGCTACACCTTC
size: NA; V: TRBV9; D: NA; J: TRBJ2-1; CDR3: CASSVGHRDGDNEQFF; DNA: TGTGCCAGCAGCGTTGGCCACCGGGACGGAGACAATGAGCAGTTCTTC
size: NA; V: TRBV3-1; D: TRBD2; J: TRBJ2-4; CDR3: CASSQVASGGAVGIQYF; DNA: TGTGCCAGCAGCCAAGTGGCCAGCGGGGGGGCCGTAGGCATTCAGTACTTC
size: NA; V: TRBV20-1; D: NA; J: TRBJ2-5; CDR3: CSARGRVGETQYF; DNA: TGCAGTGCTAGGGGTAGAGTGGGGGAGACCCAGTACTTC
size: NA; V: TRBV5-6; D: NA; J: TRBJ1-6; CDR3: CASRVQGWGNSPLHF; DNA: TGTGCCAGCAGGGTGCAGGGATGGGGTAATTCACCCCTCCACTTT
size: NA; V: TRBV14; D: NA; J: TRBJ1-2; CDR3: CASSQDRTYGYTF; DNA: TGTGCCAGCAGCCAAGATAGGACATATGGCTACACCTTC
size: NA; V: TRBV7-9; D: NA; J: TRBJ2-2; CDR3: CASSFRGSSGELFF; DNA: TGTGCCAGCAGCTTCCGGGGGTCGTCCGGGGAGCTGTTTTTT
size: once; V: TRBV5-1; D: NA; J: TRBJ2-3; CDR3: CASMGARTSTDTQYF; DNA: TGCGCCAGCATGGGGGCGAGGACCAGCACAGATACGCAGTATTTT
size: few; V: TRBV6-6; D: TRBD2; J: TRBJ2-5; CDR3: CASSFGLAGEETQYF; DNA: TGTGCCAGCAGTTTCGGACTAGCGGGGGAAGAGACCCAGTACTTC
size: NA; V: TRBV9; D: NA; J: TRBJ2-1; CDR3: CASSVDKGRANNEQFF; DNA: TGTGCCAGCAGCGTAGATAAGGGACGGGCTAACAATGAGCAGTTCTTC
size: NA; V: TRBV4-3; D: NA; J: TRBJ2-2; CDR3: CASSQEVTMNTGELFF; DNA: TGCGCCAGCAGCCAAGAGGTGACAATGAACACCGGGGAGCTGTTTTTT
size: NA; V: TRBV7-8; D: TRBD1; J: TRBJ2-7; CDR3: CASTGGVGYEQYF; DNA: TGTGCCAGCACAGGGGGAGTAGGGTACGAGCAGTACTTC
size: NA; V: TRBV9; D: TRBD1; J: TRBJ1-2; CDR3: CASTPGGLNHYGYTF; DNA: TGTGCCAGCACCCCAGGGGGCCTAAATCACTATGGCTACACCTTC
size: NA; V: TRBV28; D: NA; J: TRBJ2-7; CDR3: CASSGAYEQYF; DNA: TGTGCCAGCAGCGGGGCCTACGAGCAGTACTTC
size: NA; V: TRBV29-1; D: NA; J: TRBJ2-1; CDR3: CSVLLWVDSYNEQFF; DNA: TGCAGCGTTCTCCTATGGGTAGACTCCTACAATGAGCAGTTCTTC
size: once; V: TRBV7-2; D: NA; J: TRBJ2-7; CDR3: CASSPRRGSSYEQYF; DNA: TGTGCCAGCAGCCCGAGACGGGGAAGCTCCTACGAGCAGTACTTC
size: NA; V: TRBV5-1; D: NA; J: TRBJ1-1; CDR3: CASSLEVKNTEAFF; DNA: TGCGCCAGCAGCTTGGAGGTCAAGAACACTGAAGCTTTCTTT
size: NA; V: TRBV7-8; D: NA; J: TRBJ1-6; CDR3: CASSLGPSTGNSPLHF; DNA: TGTGCCAGCAGCTTGGGACCGTCGACCGGGAATTCACCCCTCCACTTT
size: NA; V: TRBV6-5; D: NA; J: TRBJ2-2; CDR3: CASRLVFTGELFF; DNA: TGTGCCAGCAGACTCGTTTTCACCGGGGAGCTGTTTTTT
size: NA; V: TRBV9; D: NA; J: TRBJ2-5; CDR3: CASSVGTTQETQYF; DNA: TGTGCCAGCAGCGTGGGGACAACCCAAGAGACCCAGTACTTC
size: NA; V: TRBV30; D: NA; J: TRBJ2-7; CDR3: CAWARGTYEQYF; DNA: TGTGCCTGGGCTCGAGGGACCTACGAGCAGTACTTC
size: NA; V: TRBV29-1; D: NA; J: TRBJ1-2; CDR3: CSVQAGTNYGYTF; DNA: TGCAGCGTTCAAGCCGGGACCAACTATGGCTACACCTTC
size: NA; V: TRBV18; D: NA; J: TRBJ2-1; CDR3: CASSRGAPAYEQFF; DNA: TGTGCCAGCTCACGAGGGGCACCCGCTTATGAGCAGTTCTTC
size: NA; V: TRBV29-1; D: NA; J: TRBJ2-3; CDR3: CSVAAGKGTDTQYF; DNA: TGCAGCGTTGCGGCCGGCAAAGGGACAGATACGCAGTATTTT
size: NA; V: TRBV20-1; D: NA; J: TRBJ2-5; CDR3: CSANWQETQYF; DNA: TGCAGTGCTAATTGGCAAGAGACCCAGTACTTC
size: NA; V: TRBV30; D: NA; J: TRBJ1-1; CDR3: CACAVNTEAFF; DNA: TGTGCCTGCGCGGTGAACACTGAAGCTTTCTTT
size: NA; V: TRBV7-2; D: NA; J: TRBJ2-1; CDR3: CASSLDTSSSYNEQFF; DNA: TGTGCCAGCAGCTTAGATACATCCTCCTCCTACAATGAGCAGTTCTTC
size: NA; V: TRBV6-2/TRBV6-3; D: NA; J: TRBJ1-6; CDR3: CASSYKGPLHF; DNA: TGTGCCAGCAGTTACAAGGGACCCCTCCACTTT
size: NA; V: TRBV15; D: NA; J: TRBJ2-5; CDR3: CATSRWASQETQYF; DNA: TGTGCCACCAGCAGATGGGCCAGCCAAGAGACCCAGTACTTC
size: NA; V: TRBV5-1; D: NA; J: TRBJ2-1; CDR3: CASSLEGERAEFF; DNA: TGCGCCAGCAGCTTGGAGGGCGAAAGGGCGGAGTTCTTC
size: NA; V: TRBV9; D: TRBD2; J: TRBJ2-5; CDR3: CASSVGPGTSQETQYF; DNA: TGTGCCAGCAGCGTAGGCCCTGGGACTAGCCAAGAGACCCAGTACTTC
size: NA; V: TRBV12-3/TRBV12-4; D: TRBD1; J: TRBJ2-7; CDR3: CASSPQRTGYEQYF; DNA: TGTGCCAGCAGTCCCCAACGGACAGGTTACGAGCAGTACTTC
size: NA; V: TRBV2; D: TRBD1; J: TRBJ1-6; CDR3: CASSKGQDNSPLHF; DNA: TGTGCCAGCAGTAAGGGACAGGATAATTCACCCCTCCACTTT
size: NA; V: TRBV28; D: TRBD1; J: TRBJ1-5; CDR3: CASRSGQLNQPQHF; DNA: TGTGCCAGCAGGTCGGGACAGCTCAATCAGCCCCAGCATTTT
size: NA; V: TRBV5-1; D: TRBD1; J: TRBJ2-7; CDR3: CASSLGTGPAYEQYF; DNA: TGCGCCAGCAGCTTAGGGACAGGGCCAGCCTACGAGCAGTACTTC
size: NA; V: TRBV7-6; D: TRBD2; J: TRBJ2-7; CDR3: CASSLAGTSGGYEQYF; DNA: TGTGCCAGCAGCTTGGCCGGGACTAGCGGGGGCTACGAGCAGTACTTC
size: NA; V: TRBV30; D: NA; J: TRBJ2-1; CDR3: CAWRGGGTAYNEQFF; DNA: TGTGCCTGGAGAGGGGGCGGGACCGCCTACAATGAGCAGTTCTTC
size: NA; V: TRBV20-1; D: TRBD2; J: TRBJ2-5; CDR3: CSAPPRGGRETQYF; DNA: TGCAGTGCCCCCCCACGGGGGGGCCGAGAGACCCAGTACTTC
size: once; V: TRBV5-1; D: NA; J: TRBJ2-1; CDR3: CASSLAAEGWDEQFF; DNA: TGCGCCAGCAGCTTGGCGGCAGAGGGGTGGGATGAGCAGTTCTTC
size: NA; V: TRBV6-5; D: TRBD2; J: TRBJ2-5; CDR3: CASSSPSGGAIVAQYF; DNA: TGTGCCAGCAGTTCTCCTAGCGGGGGGGCCATCGTGGCCCAGTACTTC
size: NA; V: TRBV14; D: NA; J: TRBJ2-1; CDR3: CASSQQGLDEQFF; DNA: TGTGCCAGCAGCCAACAGGGGTTGGATGAGCAGTTCTTC
size: once; V: TRBV6-2/TRBV6-3; D: NA; J: TRBJ2-5; CDR3: CASSTRIPQETQYF; DNA: TGTGCCAGCAGTACCCGTATTCCCCAAGAGACCCAGTACTTC
size: NA; V: TRBV4-2; D: TRBD1; J: TRBJ2-7; CDR3: CASSPLGDRNYEQYF; DNA: TGTGCCAGCAGCCCACTTGGGGACAGGAACTACGAGCAGTACTTC
size: NA; V: TRBV29-1; D: TRBD1; J: TRBJ1-2; CDR3: CSVPGQSNYGYTF; DNA: TGCAGCGTTCCGGGACAGTCTAACTATGGCTACACCTTC
size: NA; V: TRBV20-1; D: NA; J: TRBJ1-2; CDR3: CSARDQRENGYTF; DNA: TGCAGTGCTAGAGATCAGAGAGAGAACGGCTACACCTTC
size: NA; V: TRBV15; D: NA; J: TRBJ2-5; CDR3: CATSGSLAVTETQYF; DNA: TGTGCCACCAGCGGTTCCTTAGCGGTAACGGAGACCCAGTACTTC
size: once; V: TRBV20-1; D: NA; J: TRBJ2-1; CDR3: CSGGGREQFF; DNA: TGCAGTGGCGGTGGGCGGGAGCAGTTCTTC
size: NA; V: TRBV5-1; D: NA; J: TRBJ2-3; CDR3: CASSLGSGDTQYF; DNA: TGCGCCAGCAGCTTGGGATCGGGGGATACGCAGTATTTT
size: once; V: TRBV29-1; D: TRBD2; J: TRBJ2-3; CDR3: CSVEASLAGTWRTDTQYF; DNA: TGCAGCGTTGAGGCTAGTCTAGCGGGGACCTGGCGCACAGATACGCAGTATTTT
size: NA; V: TRBV7-3; D: TRBD2; J: TRBJ2-3; CDR3: CASSPTQRSGGEPDTQYF; DNA: TGTGCCAGCAGCCCGACACAGCGTAGCGGGGGTGAGCCAGATACGCAGTATTTT
size: NA; V: TRBV20-1; D: NA; J: TRBJ1-4; CDR3: CSAIPVSEKLFF; DNA: TGCAGTGCTATCCCAGTGTCCGAAAAACTGTTTTTT
size: NA; V: TRBV9; D: NA; J: TRBJ1-6; CDR3: CASSVAGINYNSPLHF; DNA: TGTGCCAGCAGCGTTGCAGGGATCAACTACAATTCACCCCTCCACTTT
size: NA; V: TRBV6-5; D: NA; J: TRBJ2-3; CDR3: CASSSATTQYF; DNA: TGTGCCAGCAGTTCCGCCACTACGCAGTATTTT